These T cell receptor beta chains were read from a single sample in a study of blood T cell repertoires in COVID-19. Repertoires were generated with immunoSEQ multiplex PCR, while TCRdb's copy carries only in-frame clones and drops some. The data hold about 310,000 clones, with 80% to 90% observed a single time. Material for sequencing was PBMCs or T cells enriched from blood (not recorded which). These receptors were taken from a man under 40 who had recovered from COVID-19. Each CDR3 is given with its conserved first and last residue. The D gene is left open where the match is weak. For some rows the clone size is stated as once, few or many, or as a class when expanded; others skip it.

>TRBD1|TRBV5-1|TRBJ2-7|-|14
TGCGCCAGCACCTACGACAGGGGACTTTACGAGCAGTACTTC
CASTYDRGLYEQYF
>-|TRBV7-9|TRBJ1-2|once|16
TGTGCCAGCAGCTTACTACGGGGGGGGAACCACTATGGCTACACCTTC
CASSLLRGGNHYGYTF
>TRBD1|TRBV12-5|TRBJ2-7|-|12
TGTGCTAGTGGTTTGGTGAGACAGGGGGCGTACTTC
CASGLVRQGAYF
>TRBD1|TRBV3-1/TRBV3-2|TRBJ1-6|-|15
TGTGCCAGCAGCCAAACCGGACAGGGGAATTCACCCCTCCACTTT
CASSQTGQGNSPLHF
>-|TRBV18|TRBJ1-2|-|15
TGTGCCAGCTCCCAGAGCGACGTCGGAAACTATGGCTACACCTTC
CASSQSDVGNYGYTF
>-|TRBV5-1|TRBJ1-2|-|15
TGCGCCAGCAGCTTGGCCGACGGAGGAAACTATGGCTACACCTTC
CASSLADGGNYGYTF
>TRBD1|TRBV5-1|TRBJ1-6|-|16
TGCGCCAGCAGCTTGTTTGCCGGGACAGGCGAATCACCCCTCCACTTT
CASSLFAGTGESPLHF
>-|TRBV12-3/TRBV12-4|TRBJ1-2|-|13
TGTGCCAGCAGTTTATCGTCGGGCTATGGCTACACCTTC
CASSLSSGYGYTF
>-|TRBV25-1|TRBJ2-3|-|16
TGTGCCAGCAGTGAATTAGACCGGGGAATCACAGATACGCAGTATTTT
CASSELDRGITDTQYF
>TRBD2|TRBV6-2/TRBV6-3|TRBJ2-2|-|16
TGTGCCAGCAGTCGCCCCACAGCGGGGGGTTTCGGGGAGCTGTTTTTT
CASSRPTAGGFGELFF